The 17 T cell receptor beta chains below were found in one sample sequenced in a study of high-grade serous ovarian cancer treatment subgroups. Measured with immunoSEQ multiplex PCR; TCRdb has only the in-frame clones, and not every one. The data show around 37,000 clones, around three quarters seen once. Tumor tissue was taken before any definitive surgery or chemotherapy was given. The sample consisted of tumor tissue. All receptors derive from a human donor with high-grade serous ovarian cancer.

The V and J genes are TRBV18 and TRBJ1-1, with D unresolved. V was trimmed by 2 bases and J by 4 bases, leaving 8 bases between them. In germline, CDR1 is KGHSH, CDR2 LQKENI. This CDR3 region has 13 residues. CDR3 protein: CASSPGLPTEAFF. The CDR3 bases are TGTGCCAGCTCACCAGGTTTGCCCACTGAAGCTTTCTTT.

The CDR3 DNA reads as TGTGCCAGCAGTGTAACGGGGACTGAAGCTTTCTTT. It specifies CASSVTGTEAFF. V usage is TRBV6-6 and J usage is TRBJ1-1, with D hard to call. Germline loops: CDR1 MNHNY, CDR2 SVGAGI (reference sequence). With 5 bases removed from V and 5 bases from J, the gap between germline ends came to 9 bases. CDR3 length: 12 amino acids.

The V call is TRBV11-1, the J call TRBJ2-7; 10 positions agree with TRBD1. The CDR3 is 14 amino acids. From germline, CDR1 is SGHAT and CDR2 FQDESV (reference sequence). V lost 4 bases to trimming and J lost 4 bases; unmatched junction nucleotides: 4. Here the CDR3 DNA reads TGTGCCAGCAGCTGGGACAGGGGTCTGTACGAGCAGTACTTC. As protein: CASSWDRGLYEQYF.

The J gene is TRBJ1-5, the V gene TRBV6-5; D is unresolved. Deletions cut 10 bases from V and 0 bases from J, with 7 bases between. The CDR3 totals 12 residues. Germline assignment: CDR1 MNHEY and CDR2 SVGAGI. CDR3 residues: CATGNSNQPQHF. CDR3 coding DNA: TGTGCCACGGGGAATAGCAATCAGCCCCAGCATTTT.

This rearrangement joins TRBV7-8 to TRBJ2-3; D is uncertain. The CDR3 sequence is 14 residues long. The germline V gene has CDR1 SGHVS and CDR2 FQNEAQ. The V end was cut by 5 bases, the J end by 5 bases, with 14 bases between. CDR3 amino acids: CASSPRATKDTQYF. DNA for the CDR3: TGTGCCAGCAGCCCCCGGGCCACTAAAGATACGCAGTATTTT.

The sample holds one count of this clone. V is TRBV4-3 and J is TRBJ2-3, with 10 nucleotides matching TRBD2. CDR1 is LGHNA, CDR2 YSLEER, per germline. CDR3 length: 15 amino acids. Unmatched junction bases numbered 0, after V lost 2 bases and J lost 1 base. The CDR3 spells CASSQLAGGTDTQYF. The CDR3 DNA reads TGCGCCAGCAGCCAACTAGCGGGGGGCACAGATACGCAGTATTTT.

This clone was detected only a few times. The V call is TRBV19, the J call TRBJ1-1; no firm D call. This CDR3 has 13 amino acids. Deletions cut 3 bases from V and 1 base from J, with 6 bases between. In germline, CDR1 is LNHDA, CDR2 SQIVND (reference sequence). In DNA, the CDR3 is TGTGCCAGTAGTATGATGGGGAACACTGAAGCTTTCTTT. Protein product: CASSMMGNTEAFF.

The chain has TRBV4-1 and TRBJ2-5; D may be TRBD1 or TRBD2 (5 bases each). Germline V gene sequence: CDR1 MGHRA, CDR2 YSYEKL. This CDR3 contains 14 residues. V was cut by 3 bases and J by 2 bases, with 10 bases left in between. CDR3 DNA: TGCGCCAGCAGCCATGGGGACCGTCAAGAGACCCAGTACTTC. Its protein product is CASSHGDRQETQYF.

V gene TRBV28 combines with J gene TRBJ2-7, with D perhaps assigned TRBD1 or TRBD2 (5 bases each). Germline V CDR1 and CDR2: MDHEN, SYDVKM. CDR3 length: 15 residues. Trimming left V 5 bases short and J 4 bases short, with 18 bases between. In DNA form, the CDR3 reads TGTGCCAGCAGTCTAACCGGGGCCACGGCATACGAGCAGTACTTC. Translation: CASSLTGATAYEQYF.

This clone was seen once. The rearrangement uses TRBV2 and TRBJ2-1, with TRBD2 matching 10 bases. Per germline, CDR1 SNHLY and CDR2 FYNNEI. The V gene end was trimmed by 0 bases and the J gene end by 8 bases; junction bases not matched to a gene: 4. This CDR3 is built from 15 residues. The CDR3 bases are TGTGCCAGCAGTGAAGCCAGCGGGGGGGCGCATGAGCAGTTCTTC. Protein product: CASSEASGGAHEQFF. The complete variable domain, with remaining parts taken from reference TRBV2 and TRBJ2-1, reads EPEVTQTPSHQVTQMGQEVILRCVPISNHLYFYWYRQILGQKVEFLVSFYNNEISEKSEIFDDQFSVERPDGSNFTLKIRSTKLEDSAMYFCASSEASGGAHEQFFGPGTRLTVL.

The rearrangement links TRBV6-6 to TRBJ2-3; the D is unclear. Germline lookup yields CDR1 MNHNY and CDR2 SVGAGI (reference sequence). V dropped 8 bases and J dropped 2 bases, with 11 bases sitting between them. CDR3 size: 13 residues. The CDR3 DNA reads as TGTGCCAGCTTGGCGGCCCACACAGATACGCAGTATTTT. This translates into CASLAAHTDTQYF.

The chain recombines TRBV7-2 with TRBJ2-7, with D perhaps matching TRBD1 (6 bases). The CDR3 totals 15 residues. Germline CDR1 is SGHTA and CDR2 is FQGNSA. V shed 0 bases and J shed 0 bases, with 9 bases lying between them. Written as DNA, the CDR3 is TGTGCCAGCAGCTTAGCTCAGGGGTACTCCTACGAGCAGTACTTC. Translation: CASSLAQGYSYEQYF.

This chain links TRBV29-1 with TRBJ2-1; D may be TRBD1 (6 bases). CDR1 SQVTM and CDR2 ANQGSEA come from the germline V gene. V lost 3 bases and J lost 8, with 14 bases in between. The CDR3 runs to 13 residues. CDR3 loop: CSVDRGARDEQFF. As DNA, the CDR3 is TGCAGCGTTGACAGGGGAGCAAGGGATGAGCAGTTCTTC.

The chain recombines TRBV28 with TRBJ2-7, with no clear D. Germline CDR1 MDHEN, CDR2 SYDVKM. The CDR3 runs to 13 residues. V gave up 2 bases and J gave up 3 bases, with 8 bases separating them. This CDR3 reads CASSLGTFYEQYF. CDR3 DNA sequence: TGTGCCAGCAGTTTAGGCACGTTCTACGAGCAGTACTTC.

The genes are TRBV6-5 and TRBJ2-7; D possibly uses TRBD1 or TRBD2 (6 bases each). Trimming pared 8 bases from V and 3 bases from J, leaving 14 bases between. Per the germline V gene, CDR1 is MNHEY and CDR2 is SVGAGI. The CDR3 covers 13 residues. For the CDR3, the DNA is TGTGCCAGCCAAACGGGGGCCAGCTACGAGCAGTACTTC. Translating gives CASQTGASYEQYF.

The CDR3 nucleotides read TGTGCCAGCAGCCCTCATAATACGGTAGGAACTGAAGCTTTCTTT. This gives the protein CASSPHNTVGTEAFF. This chain joins TRBV28 and TRBJ1-1, with D hard to call. The CDR3 is 15 amino acids. In germline, CDR1 is MDHEN, CDR2 SYDVKM. Trimming pared 6 bases from V and 5 bases from J, leaving 19 bases between.

This clone showed up just a few times. Distinct nucleotide sequences in the sample also encode this CDR3. The chain carries TRBV28 and TRBJ1-2; D perhaps matches TRBD1 (5 bases). The V and J ends lost 8 bases and 7 bases respectively, with 11 bases between them. The CDR3 totals 11 residues. Germline V gene lookup returns CDR1 MDHEN and CDR2 SYDVKM. CDR3 loop: CASSFRVGYTF. Written as DNA, the CDR3 is TGTGCCAGCTCATTCAGGGTTGGCTACACCTTC.